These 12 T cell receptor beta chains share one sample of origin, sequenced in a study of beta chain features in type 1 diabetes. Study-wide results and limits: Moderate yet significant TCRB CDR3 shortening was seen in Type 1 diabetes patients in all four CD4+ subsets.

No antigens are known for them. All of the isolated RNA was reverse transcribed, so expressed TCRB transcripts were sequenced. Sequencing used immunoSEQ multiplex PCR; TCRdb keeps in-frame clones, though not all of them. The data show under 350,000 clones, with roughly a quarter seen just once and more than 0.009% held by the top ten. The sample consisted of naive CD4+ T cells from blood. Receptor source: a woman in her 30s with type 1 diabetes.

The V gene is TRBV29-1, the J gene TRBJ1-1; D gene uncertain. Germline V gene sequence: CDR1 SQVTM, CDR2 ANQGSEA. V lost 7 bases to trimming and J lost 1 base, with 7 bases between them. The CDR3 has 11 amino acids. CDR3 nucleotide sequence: TGCAGCGCCACAGAGAACACTGAAGCTTTCTTT. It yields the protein CSATENTEAFF.

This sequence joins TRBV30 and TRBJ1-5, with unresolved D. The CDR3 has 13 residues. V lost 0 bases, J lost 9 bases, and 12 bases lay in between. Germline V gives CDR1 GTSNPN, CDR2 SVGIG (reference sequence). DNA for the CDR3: TGTGCCTGGAGTGTCGCGGCCGAGCTGCCCCAGCATTTT. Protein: CAWSVAAELPQHF.

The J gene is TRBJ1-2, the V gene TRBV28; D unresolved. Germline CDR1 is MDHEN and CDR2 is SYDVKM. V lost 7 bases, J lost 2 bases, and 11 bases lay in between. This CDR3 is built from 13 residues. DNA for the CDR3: TGTGCCAGCACGGTTTACGAGAACTATGGCTACACCTTC. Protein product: CASTVYENYGYTF.

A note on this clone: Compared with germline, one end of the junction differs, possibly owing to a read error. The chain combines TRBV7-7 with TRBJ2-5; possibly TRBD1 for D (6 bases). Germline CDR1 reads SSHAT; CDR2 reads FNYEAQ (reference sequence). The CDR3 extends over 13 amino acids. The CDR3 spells CASSPGTLETQYF. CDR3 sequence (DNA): TGTGCTAGCAGCCCCGGGACACTAGAGACCCAGTACTTC.

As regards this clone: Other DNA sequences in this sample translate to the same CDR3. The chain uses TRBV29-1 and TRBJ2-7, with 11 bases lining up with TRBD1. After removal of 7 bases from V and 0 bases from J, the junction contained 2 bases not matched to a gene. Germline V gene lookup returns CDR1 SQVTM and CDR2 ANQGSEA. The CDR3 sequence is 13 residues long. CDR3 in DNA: TGCAGCGCCGGACAGGGGGCCTCCTACGAGCAGTACTTC. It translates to CSAGQGASYEQYF.

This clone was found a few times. The CDR3 DNA reads as TGCGCCAGCAGCGGGGGACTAGCGGGAGTGGATGAGCAGTTCTTC. Translated, it gives CASSGGLAGVDEQFF. The chain is built from TRBV5-1 and TRBJ2-1, with 14 bases fitting TRBD2. Germline V gives CDR1 SGHRS, CDR2 YFSETQ. The CDR3 contains 15 residues. V was clipped by 4 bases and J by 8 bases; unmatched bases: 5.

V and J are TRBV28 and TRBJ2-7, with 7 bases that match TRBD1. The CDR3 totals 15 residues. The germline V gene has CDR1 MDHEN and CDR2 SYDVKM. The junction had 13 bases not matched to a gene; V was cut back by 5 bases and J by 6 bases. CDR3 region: CASSLPQGQNSEQYF. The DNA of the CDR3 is TGTGCCAGCAGTCTCCCACAGGGGCAGAATAGCGAGCAGTACTTC.

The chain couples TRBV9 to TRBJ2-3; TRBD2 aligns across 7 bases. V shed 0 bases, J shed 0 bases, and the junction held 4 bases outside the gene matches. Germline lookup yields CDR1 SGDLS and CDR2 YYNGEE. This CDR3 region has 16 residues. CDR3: CASSVGLAESTDTQYF. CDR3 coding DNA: TGTGCCAGCAGCGTAGGCCTAGCGGAGAGCACAGATACGCAGTATTTT.

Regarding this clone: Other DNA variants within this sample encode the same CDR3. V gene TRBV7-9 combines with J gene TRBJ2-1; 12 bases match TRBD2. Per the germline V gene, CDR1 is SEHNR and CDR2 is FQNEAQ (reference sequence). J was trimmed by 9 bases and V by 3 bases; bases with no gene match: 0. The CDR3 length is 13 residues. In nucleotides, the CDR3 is TGTGCCAGCAGCTTGGGACTAGCGGGTGAGCAGTTCTTC. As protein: CASSLGLAGEQFF.

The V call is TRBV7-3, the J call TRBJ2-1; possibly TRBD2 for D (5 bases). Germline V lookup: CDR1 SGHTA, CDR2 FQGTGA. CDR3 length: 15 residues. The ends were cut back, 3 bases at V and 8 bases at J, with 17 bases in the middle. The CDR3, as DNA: TGTGCCAGCAGCTTTAATCGGGGAGTTAACTATGAGCAGTTCTTC. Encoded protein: CASSFNRGVNYEQFF.

The CDR3 region has the DNA TGTGCCAGCAGCTTACTGGGGGCCAACTATGGCTACACCTTC. Residues: CASSLLGANYGYTF. V gene TRBV7-9 combines with J gene TRBJ1-2; D is perhaps TRBD1 (6 bases). The germline CDR1 and CDR2 sequences are SEHNR and FQNEAQ (reference sequence). The CDR3 runs 14 residues. Trimming removed 2 bases from V and 2 bases from J, with 9 bases in between.

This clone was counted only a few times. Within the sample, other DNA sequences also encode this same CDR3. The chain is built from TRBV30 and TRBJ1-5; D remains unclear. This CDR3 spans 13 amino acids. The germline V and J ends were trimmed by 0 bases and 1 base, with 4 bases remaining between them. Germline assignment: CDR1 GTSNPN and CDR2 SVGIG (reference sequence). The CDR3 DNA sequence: TGTGCCTGGAGTGTAGCGAGCAATCAGCCCCAGCATTTT. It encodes CAWSVASNQPQHF.